The 22 T cell receptor beta chains in this list originate from one sample, sequenced in a study of cytomegalovirus exposure and HLA in healthy donors. Researchers ran the PCR with 60 Vbeta and 13 Jbeta primers. Measured with immunoSEQ multiplex PCR; TCRdb has only the in-frame clones, and not every one. Of about 140,000 clones listed, roughly three quarters are singletons. The sample was PBMCs. The receptors originated from a woman aged 45 to 65 in good health and CMV-seronegative.

This chain connects TRBV28 to TRBJ1-5; 8 nucleotides line up with TRBD1. The CDR3 runs to 16 residues. Looked up from germline, CDR1 is MDHEN and CDR2 is SYDVKM. V gave up 4 bases and J gave up 5 bases; unmatched junction bases: 10. CDR3 in amino acids: CASSWTRTGRHQPQHF. The CDR3 DNA reads as TGTGCCAGCAGTTGGACGAGGACAGGGAGGCATCAGCCCCAGCATTTT.

The rearrangement links TRBV5-1 to TRBJ1-2; 8 bases agree with TRBD1. This CDR3 is built from 14 residues. Germline values: CDR1 SGHRS, CDR2 YFSETQ. Unmatched junction bases numbered 5, after V lost 3 bases and J lost 4 bases. CDR3 sequence: CASSSGGEGYGYTF. The CDR3 DNA is TGCGCCAGCAGCTCAGGGGGCGAAGGCTATGGCTACACCTTC.

The CDR3 DNA is TGCGCCAGCAGTGATGGACAGCCATATCGCTCTGGGGCCAACGTCCTGACTTTC. Translation: CASSDGQPYRSGANVLTF. This chain uses TRBV10-1 with TRBJ2-6, with D possibly being TRBD1 (6 bases). The germline V and J ends were trimmed by 3 bases and 0 bases, with 15 bases remaining between them. Germline CDR1 is WNHNN and CDR2 is SYGVQD (reference sequence). The CDR3 contains 18 residues.

V and J are TRBV6-4 and TRBJ1-4; D remains ambiguous. With 8 bases removed from V and 4 bases from J, the gap between germline ends came to 17 bases. The CDR3 is 15 amino acids. Germline V CDR1 and CDR2: MRHNA, SNTAGT. The CDR3 DNA follows: TGTGCCAGCGCCGAGAGGGCGGGCAGTAATGAAAAACTGTTTTTT. Protein: CASAERAGSNEKLFF.

The rearrangement joins TRBV12-5 to TRBJ2-3; D uncertain. CDR3 length equals 17 residues. The V end lost 4 bases, the J end lost 1 base, and 18 bases lay between the germline ends. In germline, CDR1 is LGHNT, CDR2 FRNRAP. The CDR3 nucleotides are TGTGCTAGTGGTTCGTCACGTGATACAAGTGGCACAGATACGCAGTATTTT. It specifies CASGSSRDTSGTDTQYF. Full variable domain (missing parts from reference TRBV12-5 and TRBJ2-3): DARVTQTPRHKVTEMGQEVTMRCQPILGHNTVFWYRQTMMQGLELLAYFRNRAPLDDSGMPKDRFSAEMPDATLATLKIQPSEPRDSAVYFCASGSSRDTSGTDTQYFGPGTRLTVL.

The chain uses TRBV29-1 and TRBJ1-1; 9 positions match TRBD1. V was clipped by 6 bases and J by 5 bases; unmatched bases: 7. CDR1 is SQVTM, CDR2 ANQGSEA, per germline. The CDR3 extends over 13 amino acids. The CDR3 loop is CSVATGGLTEAFF. The CDR3 DNA sequence: TGCAGCGTCGCCACAGGGGGCTTGACTGAAGCTTTCTTT.

The chain has TRBV4-3 and TRBJ1-2; 7 bases are shared with TRBD1. Per germline, CDR1 LGHNA and CDR2 YSLEER. J gave up 4 bases and V 0 bases, and 5 bases lay outside the gene matches. This CDR3 has 15 residues. The CDR3 here is CASSQEGGGFYGYTF. The CDR3 DNA reads as TGCGCCAGCAGCCAAGAAGGAGGGGGCTTCTATGGCTACACCTTC.

This chain uses TRBV11-2 with TRBJ1-3; 7 nucleotides align to TRBD1. The CDR3 length is 14 residues. Unmatched junction bases numbered 5, after V lost 1 base and J lost 8 bases. Looked up from germline, CDR1 is SGHAT and CDR2 is FQNNGV. CDR3 region: CASSLGGQVDTIYF. As DNA, the CDR3 is TGTGCCAGCAGCTTAGGTGGACAGGTGGACACCATATATTTT.

The V call is TRBV6-5, the J call TRBJ1-2; no firm D call. The CDR3 is 15 residues long. V gave up 0 bases and J gave up 4 bases, with 12 bases separating them. The V gene's germline CDR1 is MNHEY and CDR2 SVGAGI. DNA for the CDR3: TGTGCCAGCAGTTACTCGTTTCCGGTCCTCTATGGCTACACCTTC. The encoded protein is CASSYSFPVLYGYTF.

This clone was counted between two and nine times. This chain links TRBV29-1 with TRBJ1-2, with 9 nucleotides matching TRBD1. The CDR3 extends over 17 amino acids. CDR1 is SQVTM and CDR2 is ANQGSEA in the germline V gene. The V segment lost 7 bases and the J segment 7 bases; nucleotides outside the gene matches: 22. In DNA form, the CDR3 reads TGCAGCGCTTATCCTACAATGACGGGACAGGGAATTCGTGGCTACACCTTC. Translated: CSAYPTMTGQGIRGYTF.

The rearrangement links TRBV9 to TRBJ2-7; possible D gene TRBD2, 5 bases. Germline values: CDR1 SGDLS, CDR2 YYNGEE. Trimming shortened V by 0 bases and J by 0 bases, and 10 bases separated the two germline ends. The CDR3 length is 15 residues. The CDR3 nucleotides are TGTGCCAGCAGCGTAGGCGGACTTAGCTCCTACGAGCAGTACTTC. Its translation: CASSVGGLSSYEQYF.

The chain employs TRBV7-2 and TRBJ1-1, with 10 bases lining up with TRBD1. The CDR3 is made up of 15 amino acids. From germline, CDR1 is SGHTA and CDR2 FQGNSA. V trimming: 2 bases; J trimming: 1 base; junction bases outside the gene matches: 1. The CDR3 nucleotides are TGTGCCAGCAGCTTACGGACAGGGGGGAACACTGAAGCTTTCTTT. This codes for CASSLRTGGNTEAFF.

This clone was recorded only once. V usage is TRBV9 and J usage is TRBJ1-5; D remains ambiguous. Germline V gene lookup returns CDR1 SGDLS and CDR2 YYNGEE. There are 13 residues in the CDR3. Trimming took off 4 bases at V and 4 bases at J, with 9 bases between the two ends. The chain's CDR3 is CASSSGGNQPQHF. Here the CDR3 DNA reads TGTGCCAGCAGCTCCGGCGGGAATCAGCCCCAGCATTTT.

This clone turned up a few times. The CDR3 DNA sequence: TGTGCCAGCACGCGGGTAGGGGGTCCCTACGAGCAGTACTTC. Its translation: CASTRVGGPYEQYF. The chain carries TRBV7-9 and TRBJ2-7; possibly TRBD1 for D (6 bases). The CDR3 is made up of 14 amino acids. The V gene lost 7 bases and the J gene lost 2 bases, with 15 bases spanning the gap. Germline V gives CDR1 SEHNR, CDR2 FQNEAQ (reference sequence).

This clone came up once. The V gene is TRBV5-1, the J gene TRBJ1-5; no clear D. This CDR3 is built from 14 residues. Per germline, CDR1 SGHRS and CDR2 YFSETQ. V was trimmed by 6 bases and J by 0 bases, leaving 10 bases between them. CDR3: CASTPGDSNQPQHF. For the CDR3, the DNA is TGCGCCAGCACCCCTGGAGATAGCAATCAGCCCCAGCATTTT.

V is TRBV5-6 and J is TRBJ2-5; 8 bases fit TRBD1. Germline values: CDR1 SGHDT, CDR2 YYEEEE. The length of the CDR3 is 16 residues. V was clipped by 6 bases and J by 5 bases; unmatched bases: 15. The CDR3 bases are TGTGCCAGCACTCCAGGCCGCGCAGGGGGCTCCGAGACCCAGTACTTC. As protein: CASTPGRAGGSETQYF.

The CDR3 spells CASAIQGFEGYTF. Here the CDR3 DNA reads TGTGCCAGTGCGATCCAGGGGTTTGAAGGCTACACCTTC. This chain connects TRBV6-1 to TRBJ1-2; perhaps TRBD1 as D (6 bases). V shed 9 bases and J shed 8 bases, with 19 bases lying between them. CDR3 length equals 13 residues. Germline values: CDR1 MNHNS, CDR2 SASEGT.

In regard to this clone: This sample includes further DNA sequences coding for the same CDR3. The chain uses TRBV7-8 and TRBJ1-2; D is undetermined. The ends were cut back, 9 bases at V and 9 bases at J, with 20 bases in the middle. Looked up from germline, CDR1 is SGHVS and CDR2 is FQNEAQ. This CDR3 comprises 13 residues. The CDR3 DNA sequence: TGTGCCAGTAGCCCCTATCAGGAGGGAAGCTACACCTTC. Amino acid sequence: CASSPYQEGSYTF.

This clone showed up just once. The chain carries TRBV7-2 and TRBJ1-2; TRBD1 is a possible D gene (5 bases). The germline V and J ends were trimmed by 3 bases and 2 bases, with 16 bases remaining between them. Germline CDR1 reads SGHTA; CDR2 reads FQGNSA. This CDR3 region has 16 residues. The CDR3 DNA is TGTGCCAGCAGCTTCTCCGAGGGGAGGGCGAACTATGGCTACACCTTC. Translation: CASSFSEGRANYGYTF.

V gene TRBV5-6 combines with J gene TRBJ1-5; D remains ambiguous. Germline loops: CDR1 SGHDT, CDR2 YYEEEE. The CDR3 totals 13 residues. Trimming shortened V by 1 base and J by 4 bases, and 6 bases separated the two germline ends. CDR3 protein: CASSLQTNQPQHF. The DNA of the CDR3 is TGTGCCAGCAGCTTGCAAACAAATCAGCCCCAGCATTTT.

The chain couples TRBV10-3 to TRBJ2-5, with 9 bases identical to TRBD1. The J segment lost 5 bases and the V segment lost 5 bases, leaving 9 bases of the junction unmatched. Germline loops: CDR1 ENHRY, CDR2 SYGVKD. The length of the CDR3 is 15 residues. This CDR3 is CAISYTGGAGETQYF. The CDR3 nucleotides read TGTGCCATCAGTTATACAGGGGGCGCAGGGGAGACCCAGTACTTC.

The gene calls are TRBV5-5 and TRBJ2-5; a weak D match, TRBD2 (6 bases). Trimming left V 1 base short and J 4 bases short, with 14 bases between. CDR3 size: 15 residues. Germline V gives CDR1 SGHKS, CDR2 YYEKEE (reference sequence). The CDR3 sequence is CASSLFVTSSETQYF. DNA for the CDR3: TGTGCCAGCAGCTTGTTTGTAACTAGCTCAGAGACCCAGTACTTC.